The clone carrying this TCR beta chain is a singleton in its sample. Antigen unknown. The CDR3 consists of 15 residues. This specimen comes from a study of post-analysis software for immune sequencing data. Overall study results and limits: Patients showed TRBV5-6, TRBV5-1 and TRBV20-1 among a few TRBV segments more frequent than in controls.

Unique-molecular-identifier-tagged TCR beta cDNA libraries were used. TCRdb independently ran MiXCR on the PCR reads; one entry per CDR3 protein. The data contain more than 350,000 distinct CDR3 sequences, more than 30% of them singletons. This chain uses TRBV21-1 with TRBJ2-6. TRBV21-1 is a pseudogene locus. Specimen: blood. The TCR originated in a girl aged 2-10 years with multiple sclerosis. Written as DNA, the CDR3 is TGTGCCAGCAGCAACAGGATCTCTGGGGCCAACGTCCTGACTTTC. Translating gives CASSNRISGANVLTF.